Listed below are T cell receptor beta chains from one sample, sequenced in a study of follicular helper T cells after annual influenza vaccination. Only in-frame clones appear in the TCRdb table, and some are missing; sequencing was by immunoSEQ multiplex PCR. The sample holds fewer than 6,500 clones, roughly 84% seen once. The source material was CXCR5+ CD38- circulating T follicular helper cells from blood, sampled 7 days after influenza vaccination. The receptors were sampled from an adult who received the influenza vaccine. The CDR3 runs from the conserved cysteine through the conserved F or W. Fields, in order: CDR3 DNA, CDR3 protein, D gene, clone size, J gene, V gene. D genes are given only for firm matches. Some rows have no size entry. The others give once, few or many, or a class for an expanded clone.

CDR3nt: TGTGCCAGCAGTCCAAGGGGACAGTTGAACACTGAAGCTTTCTTT; CDR3aa: CASSPRGQLNTEAFF; d_gene: TRBD1; abundance: -; j_gene: TRBJ1-1; v_gene: TRBV6-5
CDR3nt: TGTGCCAGCAGCTCGAAAGACAGGGGTAGGTCCGATACGCAGTATTTT; CDR3aa: CASSSKDRGRSDTQYF; d_gene: TRBD1; abundance: -; j_gene: TRBJ2-3; v_gene: TRBV11-1
CDR3nt: TGTGCCAGCAGTAAACAGGGGGCCCTCTCTGGGGCCAACGTCCTGACTTTC; CDR3aa: CASSKQGALSGANVLTF; d_gene: TRBD1; abundance: -; j_gene: TRBJ2-6; v_gene: TRBV5-6
CDR3nt: TGTGCCATCAGTGACTCGACAGGCTACGGCTATGGCTACACCTTC; CDR3aa: CAISDSTGYGYGYTF; d_gene: -; abundance: -; j_gene: TRBJ1-2; v_gene: TRBV10-3
CDR3nt: TGTGCCAGCAGACCTAGCGGGAGCGGTACCGGGGAGCTGTTTTTT; CDR3aa: CASRPSGSGTGELFF; d_gene: TRBD2; abundance: -; j_gene: TRBJ2-2; v_gene: TRBV6-5
CDR3nt: TGTGCCAGCAGCCCTGGAGGCGGGGACCCCACTGGGGCCAACGTCCTGACTTTC; CDR3aa: CASSPGGGDPTGANVLTF; d_gene: -; abundance: -; j_gene: TRBJ2-6; v_gene: TRBV7-2
CDR3nt: TGTGCCAGCGGAGATTCAGGGAATGGCGGTGAAGCTTTCTTT; CDR3aa: CASGDSGNGGEAFF; d_gene: -; abundance: -; j_gene: TRBJ1-1; v_gene: TRBV7-9
CDR3nt: TGTGCCAGCAGCCTTGACAGGTCCGCAACTAATGAAAAACTGTTTTTT; CDR3aa: CASSLDRSATNEKLFF; d_gene: -; abundance: -; j_gene: TRBJ1-4; v_gene: TRBV5-5
CDR3nt: TGTGCCAGCAGTGACAACAGGGGGCGGGCTTTCTTT; CDR3aa: CASSDNRGRAFF; d_gene: TRBD1; abundance: once; j_gene: TRBJ1-1; v_gene: TRBV6-4
CDR3nt: TGCAGTGCTAGAGATCAGGACGAGCAGTACTTC; CDR3aa: CSARDQDEQYF; d_gene: -; abundance: -; j_gene: TRBJ2-7; v_gene: TRBV20-1
CDR3nt: TGTGCCAGCAGCTTGGGGACTAGCGGAGGAATAGATACGCAGTATTTT; CDR3aa: CASSLGTSGGIDTQYF; d_gene: TRBD2; abundance: -; j_gene: TRBJ2-3; v_gene: TRBV11-3
CDR3nt: TGTGCCAGCAGCACCGAGACAGGGGGCGACTATGGCTACACCTTC; CDR3aa: CASSTETGGDYGYTF; d_gene: TRBD1; abundance: -; j_gene: TRBJ1-2; v_gene: TRBV5-4
CDR3nt: TGTGCCAGTAGTTTTGCGGGAGTAGGCAATGAGCAGTTCTTC; CDR3aa: CASSFAGVGNEQFF; d_gene: TRBD2; abundance: -; j_gene: TRBJ2-1; v_gene: TRBV19
CDR3nt: TGTGCCAGTATTCCTAGAGGAAACAGGAGGACTGAAGCTTTCTTT; CDR3aa: CASIPRGNRRTEAFF; d_gene: -; abundance: -; j_gene: TRBJ1-1; v_gene: TRBV19
CDR3nt: TGTGCCAGTAGGATGACAGGGGATGCAACTAATGAAAAACTGTTTTTT; CDR3aa: CASRMTGDATNEKLFF; d_gene: TRBD1; abundance: -; j_gene: TRBJ1-4; v_gene: TRBV19
CDR3nt: TGTGCCAGTACCCCCAGCCCCAACAATGAGCAGTTCTTC; CDR3aa: CASTPSPNNEQFF; d_gene: -; abundance: few; j_gene: TRBJ2-1; v_gene: TRBV6-5
CDR3nt: TGTGCCAGTAGTCCGCCCCGACAGGGGGCCAAGGTTGATACGCAGTATTTT; CDR3aa: CASSPPRQGAKVDTQYF; d_gene: TRBD1; abundance: -; j_gene: TRBJ2-3; v_gene: TRBV19
CDR3nt: TGTGCCACCAGCAGAGGACAGGGCGCAGATACGCAGTATTTT; CDR3aa: CATSRGQGADTQYF; d_gene: TRBD1; abundance: -; j_gene: TRBJ2-3; v_gene: TRBV15
CDR3nt: TGTGCCAGCAGCTTAACGGTAGCGGGAGGCGCAGATACGCAGTATTTT; CDR3aa: CASSLTVAGGADTQYF; d_gene: TRBD2; abundance: -; j_gene: TRBJ2-3; v_gene: TRBV7-2
CDR3nt: TGTGCCAGCAAACCCTCCGGGACTAGCGTCTCCTACGAGCAGTACTTC; CDR3aa: CASKPSGTSVSYEQYF; d_gene: TRBD2; abundance: -; j_gene: TRBJ2-7; v_gene: TRBV6-4
CDR3nt: TGTGCCAGCAGTTTAGGGGACAGGGGGAGAGGCTACACCTTC; CDR3aa: CASSLGDRGRGYTF; d_gene: TRBD1; abundance: -; j_gene: TRBJ1-2; v_gene: TRBV28
CDR3nt: TGCGCCAGCAGCCAAGATCTGGCAGGCAGCTCTGGAAACACCATATATTTT; CDR3aa: CASSQDLAGSSGNTIYF; d_gene: -; abundance: -; j_gene: TRBJ1-3; v_gene: TRBV4-3
CDR3nt: TGCGCCACACAATCGGGTCCCGGCACAGATACGCAGTATTTT; CDR3aa: CATQSGPGTDTQYF; d_gene: -; abundance: -; j_gene: TRBJ2-3; v_gene: TRBV5-1
CDR3nt: TGTGCCAGCAGCTTAGGAGCGGAGACCCAAGCTTTCTTT; CDR3aa: CASSLGAETQAFF; d_gene: -; abundance: -; j_gene: TRBJ1-1; v_gene: TRBV11-2
CDR3nt: TGTGCCAGCAGCCAATCAGGAGATGGCACAGATACGCAGTATTTT; CDR3aa: CASSQSGDGTDTQYF; d_gene: -; abundance: -; j_gene: TRBJ2-3; v_gene: TRBV7-2
CDR3nt: TGTGCCAGCAGCTGGGGGACAGGGGGTGGTGAGACCCAGTACTTC; CDR3aa: CASSWGTGGGETQYF; d_gene: TRBD1; abundance: few; j_gene: TRBJ2-5; v_gene: TRBV7-3
CDR3nt: TGTGCCAGTCGGACAGGGTACTATGGCTACACCTTC; CDR3aa: CASRTGYYGYTF; d_gene: TRBD1; abundance: few; j_gene: TRBJ1-2; v_gene: TRBV19
CDR3nt: TGCGCCAGCAGTAGAAACACACAAGAGACCCAGTACTTC; CDR3aa: CASSRNTQETQYF; d_gene: -; abundance: few; j_gene: TRBJ2-5; v_gene: TRBV10-1
CDR3nt: TGTGCCAGCAGCTTAGGTCTAGACTCCTACAATGAGCAGTTCTTC; CDR3aa: CASSLGLDSYNEQFF; d_gene: -; abundance: few; j_gene: TRBJ2-1; v_gene: TRBV7-2
CDR3nt: TGTGCCAGCAGCTTAAATGACAGGCTGGGGGACACTGAAGCTTTCTTT; CDR3aa: CASSLNDRLGDTEAFF; d_gene: -; abundance: -; j_gene: TRBJ1-1; v_gene: TRBV7-8
CDR3nt: TGCGCCAGCAGTAAACAGGGGTTCGACGAGCAGTACTTC; CDR3aa: CASSKQGFDEQYF; d_gene: TRBD1; abundance: few; j_gene: TRBJ2-7; v_gene: TRBV10-1
CDR3nt: TGTGCCAGCAGCTTAGTGGCAGGGCAAGGGGCCAACGTCCTGACTTTC; CDR3aa: CASSLVAGQGANVLTF; d_gene: -; abundance: -; j_gene: TRBJ2-6; v_gene: TRBV7-2
CDR3nt: TGTGCCAGCAGCTTGGTGACAGGGGATCAGCCCCAGCATTTT; CDR3aa: CASSLVTGDQPQHF; d_gene: TRBD1; abundance: -; j_gene: TRBJ1-5; v_gene: TRBV5-5